This T cell receptor (beta chain) came from a study of shared clonotypes between healthy human individuals. Study-wide results and limits: Clonotypes which were not shared had lower generation probabilities than clonotypes that all four donors shared. Sequencing depth was predicted to influence how clonotypes are shared among donors. When naive CD4 clonotypes were compared across a few donors, roughly 4.9% were shared.

CDR1 is SGHRS, CDR2 YFSETQ, per germline. The V and J ends lost 0 bases and 3 bases respectively, with 15 bases between them. This CDR3 has 16 residues. The study enrolled healthy HIV-negative adults without recent acute infections or vaccinations as donors. A word on this clone: Its antigen is unidentified.

Libraries were prepared by immunoSEQ multiplex PCR; TCRdb keeps only in-frame clonotypes and omits some of them. The data show over 2 million clones, 85% to 95% seen once. The source of this sequence is a man between 18 and 29 years old in good health. The specimen was naive CD4+ T cells sorted from blood. Subset: CD45RA+ positively selected. This chain joins TRBV5-1 and TRBJ2-5, with D possibly being TRBD1 (7 bases). CDR3 residues: CASSLGGTVAKETQYF. The DNA for the CDR3 is TGCGCCAGCAGCTTGGGCGGGACAGTCGCGAAAGAGACCCAGTACTTC.